The 5 T cell receptor beta chains reported below all come from one sample, sequenced in a study of OX40 agonist ivuxolimab in advanced cancers. Profiling relied on immunoSEQ multiplex PCR, and the TCRdb table lists in-frame clones only, not all of them. Among about 60,000 clones listed, 88% were seen once. Sample: CD4+ or CD8+ T cells sorted from blood, taken in a trial of the OX40 agonist ivuxolimab. The receptors were gathered from an adult with an advanced solid tumor such as melanoma, head and neck, liver or kidney cancer.

The chain links TRBV28 to TRBJ1-2, with D tentatively TRBD1 (6 bases). Germline V CDR1 and CDR2: MDHEN, SYDVKM. This CDR3 comprises 13 residues. V gave up 6 bases and J gave up 5 bases, with 13 bases separating them. The CDR3: CASRLGGRYGYTF. The CDR3 DNA is TGTGCCAGCAGACTGGGGGGCAGATATGGCTACACCTTC.

The V gene is TRBV10-1, the J gene TRBJ1-5, with a possible D match to TRBD1 (5 bases). Trimming took 0 bases from V and 6 from J, leaving 9 bases between them. This CDR3 spans 14 amino acids. Looked up from germline, CDR1 is WNHNN and CDR2 is SYGVQD (reference sequence). The CDR3 nucleotides read TGCGCCAGCAGTGAGTCAGGGGACGGTCAGCCCCAGCATTTT. Encoded protein: CASSESGDGQPQHF.

The V gene is TRBV5-5, the J gene TRBJ2-7, with a weak D call TRBD2 (6 bases). The length of the CDR3 is 15 residues. Per the germline V gene, CDR1 is SGHKS and CDR2 is YYEKEE (reference sequence). V gave up 7 bases and J gave up 0 bases, with 17 bases separating them. The chain's CDR3 is CASGAGLGSSYEQYF. The CDR3 bases are TGTGCCAGCGGCGCGGGACTGGGGAGCTCCTACGAGCAGTACTTC.

This chain joins TRBV7-2 and TRBJ2-7; TRBD2 is a possible D gene (5 bases). In germline, CDR1 is SGHTA, CDR2 FQGNSA. The CDR3 runs to 14 residues. V was cut by 5 bases and J by 3 bases, with 14 bases left in between. CDR3 region: CASSPRRGHYEQYF. As DNA, the CDR3 is TGTGCCAGCAGCCCTCGCCGGGGTCACTACGAGCAGTACTTC.

The V call is TRBV19, the J call TRBJ2-1; D remains unclear. Looked up from germline, CDR1 is LNHDA and CDR2 is SQIVND (reference sequence). Deletions cut 6 bases from V and 7 bases from J, with 7 bases between. CDR3 length equals 11 residues. CDR3 sequence (DNA): TGTGCCAGTAGAGGTGGTAATGAGCAGTTCTTC. Translated: CASRGGNEQFF.